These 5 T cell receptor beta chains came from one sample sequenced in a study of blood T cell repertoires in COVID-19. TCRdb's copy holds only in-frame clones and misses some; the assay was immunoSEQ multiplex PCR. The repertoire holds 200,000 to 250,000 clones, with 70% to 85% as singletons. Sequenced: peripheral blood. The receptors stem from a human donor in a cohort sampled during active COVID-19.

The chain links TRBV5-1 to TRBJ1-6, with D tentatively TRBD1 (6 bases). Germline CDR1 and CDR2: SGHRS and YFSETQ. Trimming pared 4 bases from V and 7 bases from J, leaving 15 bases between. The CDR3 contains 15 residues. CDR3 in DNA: TGCGCCAGCAGCCGGTCGGACAGCCAGAATTCACCCCTCCACTTT. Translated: CASSRSDSQNSPLHF.

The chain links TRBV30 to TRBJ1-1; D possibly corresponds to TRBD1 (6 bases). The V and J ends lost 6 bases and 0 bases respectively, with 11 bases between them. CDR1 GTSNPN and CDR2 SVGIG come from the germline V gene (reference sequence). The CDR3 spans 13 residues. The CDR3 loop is CACGTLMNTEAFF. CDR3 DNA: TGTGCCTGCGGGACACTGATGAACACTGAAGCTTTCTTT.

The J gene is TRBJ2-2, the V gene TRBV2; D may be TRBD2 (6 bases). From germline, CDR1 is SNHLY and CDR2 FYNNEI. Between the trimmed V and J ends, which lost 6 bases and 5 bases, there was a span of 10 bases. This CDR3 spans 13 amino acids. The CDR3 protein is CASRPGGTGELFF. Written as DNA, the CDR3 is TGTGCCAGCAGGCCTGGGGGGACCGGGGAGCTGTTTTTT.

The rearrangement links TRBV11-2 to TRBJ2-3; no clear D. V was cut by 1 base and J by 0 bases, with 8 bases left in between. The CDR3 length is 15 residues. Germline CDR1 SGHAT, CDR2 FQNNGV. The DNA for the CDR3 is TGTGCCAGCAGCTTAGGCGCCACTAGCACAGATACGCAGTATTTT. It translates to CASSLGATSTDTQYF.

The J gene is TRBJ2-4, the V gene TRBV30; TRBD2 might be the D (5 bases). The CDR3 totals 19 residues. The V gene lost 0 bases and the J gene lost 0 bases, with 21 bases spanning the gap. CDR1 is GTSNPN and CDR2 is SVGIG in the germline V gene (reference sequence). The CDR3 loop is CAWSVMCRPRELAKNIQYF. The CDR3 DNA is TGTGCCTGGAGTGTAATGTGCCGACCCCGGGAACTAGCCAAAAACATTCAGTACTTC. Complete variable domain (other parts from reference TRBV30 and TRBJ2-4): SQTIHQWPATLVQPVGSPLSLECTVEGTSNPNLYWYRQAAGRGLQLLFYSVGIGQISSEVPQNLSASRPQDRQFILSSKKLLLSDSGFYLCAWSVMCRPRELAKNIQYFGAGTRLSVL.